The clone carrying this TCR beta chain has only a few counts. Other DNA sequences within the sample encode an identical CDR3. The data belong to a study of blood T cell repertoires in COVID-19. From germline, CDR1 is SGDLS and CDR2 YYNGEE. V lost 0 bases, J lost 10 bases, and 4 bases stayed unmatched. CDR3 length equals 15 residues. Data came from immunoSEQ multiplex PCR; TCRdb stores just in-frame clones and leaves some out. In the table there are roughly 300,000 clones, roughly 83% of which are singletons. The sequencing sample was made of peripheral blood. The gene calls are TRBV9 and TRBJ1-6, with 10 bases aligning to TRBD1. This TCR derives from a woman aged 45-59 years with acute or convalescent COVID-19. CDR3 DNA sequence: TGTGCCAGCAGCGTAGGTGACAGGGGGCAATCACCCCTCCACTTT. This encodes CASSVGDRGQSPLHF.